The following is a T cell receptor beta chain sequence with its context. This sample stems from a study of blood T cell repertoires in COVID-19. Some clones are missing from TCRdb's copy, which holds only in-frame ones; the method was immunoSEQ multiplex PCR. The profile shows around 300,000 clones, roughly 84% of them singletons. Germline trimming cut 6 bases from V and 6 bases from J; bases unmatched to any gene: 4. Germline assignment: CDR1 LNHDA and CDR2 SQIVND (reference sequence). The CDR3 runs 13 residues. The clonotype originates from a man aged 45-60 years with active or convalescent COVID-19. The specimen sequenced was peripheral blood. The chain is built from TRBV19 and TRBJ2-1; 8 nucleotides line up with TRBD2. The chain's CDR3 is CASSGRALNEQFF. The CDR3 DNA reads TGTGCCAGTAGCGGGAGGGCCCTCAATGAGCAGTTCTTC.